The rows below give T cell receptor beta chains drawn from one sample of a study of radiation and T cells in renal cell carcinoma. Profiled with immunoSEQ multiplex PCR; TCRdb holds only in-frame clones, not every one. The profile shows around 140,000 clones, approximately 86% of them singletons. The sequences come from blood, collected from a patient whose treatment included radiotherapy and nephrectomy. The receptors originated from a woman in her forties or fifties with renal cell carcinoma. Each CDR3 is given with its conserved first and last residue. The D gene is left open where the match is weak. The listing skips clone size in some rows; elsewhere it reads once, few, many or a size class.

v_call	d_call	j_call	clone_size	cdr3_aa	cdr3_nt
TRBV28	-	TRBJ2-5	once	CASSLLVETQYF	TGTGCCAGCAGTTTATTGGTAGAGACCCAGTACTTC
TRBV9	TRBD2	TRBJ2-5	-	CASSVTSGRRWETQYF	TGTGCCAGCAGCGTAACTAGCGGGAGGAGGTGGGAGACCCAGTACTTC
TRBV19	-	TRBJ1-1	-	CASSINRLVPEAFF	TGTGCCAGTAGTATAAATCGCCTTGTACCTGAAGCTTTCTTT
TRBV6-1	-	TRBJ2-7	-	CASSEGGVSEQYF	TGTGCCAGCAGTGAAGGGGGAGTTTCCGAGCAGTACTTC
TRBV5-1	-	TRBJ1-4	-	CASQQATHEKLFF	TGCGCCAGCCAGCAGGCCACCCATGAAAAACTGTTTTTT
TRBV7-2	TRBD1	TRBJ2-7	-	CASSPGQGAITYEQYF	TGTGCCAGCAGCCCCGGACAGGGGGCCATAACTTACGAGCAGTACTTC
TRBV27	-	TRBJ2-7	-	CASSLSWLGSYEQYF	TGTGCCAGCAGTTTATCTTGGCTGGGTTCCTACGAGCAGTACTTC
TRBV9	-	TRBJ2-5	-	CASSEGLSSVEETQYF	TGTGCCAGCAGCGAGGGACTGTCCTCCGTGGAAGAGACCCAGTACTTC
TRBV6-1	-	TRBJ1-4	-	CATTAGGAREKLFF	TGTGCCACTACCGCCGGGGGGGCGCGGGAAAAACTGTTTTTT
TRBV4-3	-	TRBJ1-5	-	CASSQDIGAGIVVDQPQHF	TGCGCCAGCAGCCAAGATATTGGGGCAGGGATAGTAGTCGATCAGCCCCAGCATTTT
TRBV5-6	-	TRBJ2-7	-	CASSRAADGYSYEQYF	TGTGCCAGCAGCCGCGCCGCGGACGGGTACTCCTACGAGCAGTACTTC
TRBV11-2	TRBD2	TRBJ2-1	-	CASSPIAGEGNNEQFF	TGTGCCAGCAGCCCAATTGCTGGGGAGGGGAACAATGAGCAGTTCTTC
TRBV5-8	-	TRBJ2-3	-	CASSLAVPDDTQYF	TGTGCCAGCAGCTTGGCCGTACCGGATGATACGCAGTATTTT
TRBV4-3	-	TRBJ2-7	-	CASSASTGLFYEQYF	TGCGCCAGCAGCGCCTCGACGGGGCTCTTCTACGAGCAGTACTTC
TRBV7-2	TRBD1	TRBJ2-7	-	CASSRKTGADEQYF	TGTGCCAGCAGCCGGAAAACAGGGGCCGACGAGCAGTACTTC
TRBV19	-	TRBJ2-7	once	CASSTRGLAADEQYF	TGTGCCAGTAGTACCCGAGGGCTGGCAGCCGACGAGCAGTACTTC
TRBV19	-	TRBJ2-3	-	CASSIPGTDTQYF	TGTGCCAGTAGTATTCCGGGCACAGATACGCAGTATTTT
TRBV7-9	TRBD1	TRBJ2-7	-	CASSGGTGSSYEQYF	TGTGCCAGCAGCGGTGGGACAGGGTCCTCCTACGAGCAGTACTTC
TRBV2	TRBD1	TRBJ1-1	-	CASSNGQGEIAFF	TGTGCCAGCAGTAACGGACAGGGTGAAATAGCTTTCTTT
TRBV7-2	TRBD2	TRBJ2-5	few	CASSATSGVILVETQYF	TGTGCCAGCAGCGCGACTAGCGGGGTTATATTGGTAGAGACCCAGTACTTC
TRBV7-8	-	TRBJ1-3	-	CASSLSSGTDTIYF	TGTGCCAGCAGCTTATCTTCGGGGACGGACACCATATATTTT
TRBV5-5	-	TRBJ1-5	once	CASSQREWSNQPQHF	TGTGCCAGCAGCCAGAGGGAGTGGAGCAATCAGCCCCAGCATTTT
TRBV18	TRBD2	TRBJ2-3	-	CASSPSQRGAWDTQYF	TGTGCCAGCTCACCTTCGCAGCGGGGGGCCTGGGATACGCAGTATTTT
TRBV10-3	TRBD1	TRBJ1-5	-	CAISESGQGNQPQHF	TGTGCCATCAGTGAGTCGGGACAGGGGAATCAGCCCCAGCATTTT
TRBV20-1	-	TRBJ2-7	-	CSARLVLEQYF	TGCAGTGCCCGACTAGTTCTCGAGCAGTACTTC
TRBV11-2	-	TRBJ1-4	few	CASSSTREKLFF	TGTGCCAGCAGCTCGACACGTGAAAAACTGTTTTTT
TRBV5-1	-	TRBJ2-2	-	CASSFGPAESRELFF	TGCGCCAGCAGTTTCGGCCCCGCGGAGTCCCGGGAGCTGTTTTTT
TRBV2	-	TRBJ2-7	-	CASRRTDAYEQYF	TGTGCCAGCAGGAGGACAGATGCTTACGAGCAGTACTTC
TRBV11-3	-	TRBJ1-1	-	CASSLQGFGNTEAFF	TGTGCCAGCAGCCTACAGGGTTTCGGGAACACTGAAGCTTTCTTT
TRBV7-2	-	TRBJ2-5	-	CASSRPGQETQYF	TGTGCCAGCAGCCGACCCGGACAAGAGACCCAGTACTTC
TRBV9	-	TRBJ2-6	-	CASSADSFYGANVLTF	TGTGCCAGCAGCGCCGACAGTTTTTATGGGGCCAACGTCCTGACTTTC
TRBV30	-	TRBJ1-2	-	CAWRGGVGYGYTF	TGTGCCTGGAGGGGGGGGGTGGGCTATGGCTACACCTTC
TRBV11-2	TRBD2	TRBJ2-3	-	CASSFSRLAGTTSTDTQYF	TGTGCCAGCAGCTTTAGTCGACTAGCGGGAACGACTAGCACAGATACGCAGTATTTT
TRBV6-6	-	TRBJ1-1	-	CASGHGERRAFF	TGTGCCAGCGGACACGGGGAGAGGCGAGCTTTCTTT
TRBV5-1	-	TRBJ2-5	-	CASSLDVSSGETQYF	TGCGCCAGCAGCTTGGATGTGTCCTCCGGAGAGACCCAGTACTTC
TRBV2	-	TRBJ1-2	-	CASSEGGAGGYTF	TGTGCCAGCAGTGAAGGAGGGGCTGGGGGCTACACCTTC
TRBV9	TRBD2	TRBJ2-3	-	CASSAVTSGGYTDTQYF	TGTGCCAGCAGCGCCGTGACTAGCGGGGGTTACACAGATACGCAGTATTTT
TRBV6-5	-	TRBJ2-7	-	CASSYGAGATYEQYF	TGTGCCAGCAGTTACGGAGCGGGCGCTACCTACGAGCAGTACTTC
TRBV7-9	-	TRBJ2-1	-	CASSLKGRNEQFF	TGTGCCAGCAGCTTAAAAGGACGAAATGAGCAGTTCTTC
TRBV9	-	TRBJ2-7	-	CASSIGGPTYEQYF	TGTGCCAGCAGCATAGGGGGGCCGACCTACGAGCAGTACTTC
TRBV6-1	-	TRBJ1-2	-	CASSETRTRGYTF	TGTGCCAGCAGTGAAACCCGAACCAGAGGCTACACCTTC
TRBV4-3	-	TRBJ2-4	-	CASSQNGLITTVEKNIQYF	TGCGCCAGCAGCCAAAACGGCCTAATTACGACAGTGGAAAAAAACATTCAGTACTTC
TRBV30	TRBD2	TRBJ2-5	-	CAWGLAGGGETQYF	TGTGCCTGGGGGCTAGCGGGGGGCGGAGAGACCCAGTACTTC
TRBV7-9	-	TRBJ1-5	-	CASSFGGLQPQHF	TGTGCCAGCAGCTTCGGGGGGCTTCAGCCCCAGCATTTT
TRBV7-6	TRBD1	TRBJ2-7	-	CASSSGRQGEQYF	TGTGCCAGCAGCTCCGGACGACAGGGGGAGCAGTACTTC
TRBV5-1	TRBD1	TRBJ2-7	-	CASSWGTGVDEQYF	TGCGCCAGCAGCTGGGGGACAGGGGTCGACGAGCAGTACTTC
TRBV29-1	-	TRBJ2-2	-	CSVENTGELFF	TGCAGCGTTGAAAACACCGGGGAGCTGTTTTTT
TRBV5-1	-	TRBJ2-3	-	CASSLAQDEDTQYF	TGCGCCAGCAGCTTGGCCCAAGACGAGGATACGCAGTATTTT
TRBV5-1	TRBD1	TRBJ1-2	many	CASSPGQGIDYTF	TGCGCCAGCAGCCCGGGACAGGGCATAGACTACACCTTC
TRBV20-1	-	TRBJ1-1	-	CSASVTAFF	TGCAGTGCTAGCGTCACGGCTTTCTTT
TRBV5-6	-	TRBJ2-7	-	CASSFRDSAVGEQYF	TGTGCCAGCAGCTTCCGCGACTCCGCCGTTGGCGAGCAGTACTTC
TRBV11-2	-	TRBJ1-2	once	CASSMRRAGYTF	TGTGCCAGCAGCATGCGTCGGGCTGGCTACACCTTC
TRBV19	TRBD1	TRBJ2-7	-	CASSIRGQENYEQYF	TGTGCCAGTAGTATAAGGGGACAGGAGAACTACGAGCAGTACTTC